One and the same sample provided the 13 T cell receptor beta chains below, sequenced in a study of technical replicates of blood from a handful of donors. Assay used: immunoSEQ multiplex PCR; TCRdb lists only in-frame clones, some missing. The sample includes approximately 79,000 clones, around 96% of them seen just once. Sequenced input: T cells isolated from PBMCs. The receptors derive from a human donor in good health.

This rearrangement joins TRBV29-1 to TRBJ1-1; maybe TRBD1 (5 bases). This CDR3 is 13 amino acids long. Germline V lookup: CDR1 SQVTM, CDR2 ANQGSEA. Deletions cut 6 bases from V and 0 bases from J, with 11 bases between. The CDR3 spells CSVGGRLNTEAFF. DNA of the CDR3: TGCAGCGTGGGGGGACGGTTGAACACTGAAGCTTTCTTT.

The V gene is TRBV9, the J gene TRBJ2-1, with TRBD1 identical over 10 bases. The length of the CDR3 is 14 residues. Germline V gene sequence: CDR1 SGDLS, CDR2 YYNGEE. Trimming cost V 0 bases and J 6 bases; bases outside gene matches: 0. The CDR3 loop reads CASSVGTGGNEQFF. The CDR3 nucleotides are TGTGCCAGCAGCGTAGGGACAGGGGGCAATGAGCAGTTCTTC.

V and J are TRBV10-3 and TRBJ2-7; 11 bases line up with TRBD1. V was clipped by 4 bases and J by 0 bases; unmatched bases: 2. The CDR3 covers 15 residues. Germline CDR1 ENHRY, CDR2 SYGVKD. CDR3 sequence reads: CAISAGTGGSYEQYF. CDR3 sequence (DNA): TGTGCCATCAGTGCTGGGACAGGGGGCTCCTACGAGCAGTACTTC.

The chain couples TRBV7-6 to TRBJ1-1; D is perhaps TRBD1 (5 bases). CDR1 is SGHVS, CDR2 FNYEAQ, per germline. Between the trimmed V and J ends, which lost 3 bases and 4 bases, there was a span of 9 bases. The CDR3 runs to 13 residues. For the CDR3, the DNA is TGTGCCAGCAGCTTCAGGGAACTCACTGAAGCTTTCTTT. This codes for CASSFRELTEAFF.

The chain combines TRBV19 with TRBJ2-1; 7 nucleotides line up with TRBD1. J was trimmed by 6 bases and V by 5 bases; bases with no gene match: 7. The CDR3 has 14 amino acids. Germline V gives CDR1 LNHDA, CDR2 SQIVND (reference sequence). For the CDR3, the DNA is TGTGCCAGTAGTGACAGGGCTTTTTCCAATGAGCAGTTCTTC. Its protein product is CASSDRAFSNEQFF.

The DNA of the CDR3 is TGTGCCAGCAGTACCGGACAGGGAAGTGAAAAACTGTTTTTT. It yields the protein CASSTGQGSEKLFF. The rearrangement links TRBV28 to TRBJ1-4; 8 bases fit TRBD1. CDR3 size: 14 residues. V gave up 5 bases and J gave up 7 bases; unmatched junction bases: 6. Germline V gene sequence: CDR1 MDHEN, CDR2 SYDVKM.

The chain has TRBV7-9 and TRBJ1-5; the D is unclear. V lost 5 bases and J 4 bases, leaving 9 bases between the germline ends. Germline lookup yields CDR1 SEHNR and CDR2 FQNEAQ (reference sequence). This CDR3 region has 13 residues. CDR3 protein: CASSPDGNQPQHF. CDR3 nucleotides: TGTGCCAGCAGCCCTGACGGGAATCAGCCCCAGCATTTT.

The chain employs TRBV5-4 and TRBJ2-1, with 14 bases fitting TRBD2. This CDR3 comprises 15 residues. The germline CDR1 and CDR2 sequences are SGHNT and YYREEE (reference sequence). V lost 4 bases to trimming and J lost 10 bases; unmatched junction nucleotides: 7. The CDR3 region is CASSHGLAGGWEQFF. The CDR3 nucleotides read TGTGCCAGCAGCCATGGACTAGCGGGAGGATGGGAGCAGTTCTTC.

The chain couples TRBV19 to TRBJ1-3; 8 bases map to TRBD1. There are 15 residues in the CDR3. Germline loops: CDR1 LNHDA, CDR2 SQIVND (reference sequence). Germline trimming cut 6 bases from V and 0 bases from J; bases unmatched to any gene: 4. As DNA, the CDR3 is TGTGCCAGTAGGCAGGGGGCTATCTCTGGAAACACCATATATTTT. Protein product: CASRQGAISGNTIYF. Together with reference TRBV19 and TRBJ1-3, the CDR3 gives the full variable domain: DGGITQSPKYLFRKEGQNVTLSCEQNLNHDAMYWYRQDPGQGLRLIYYSQIVNDFQKGDIAEGYSVSREKKESFPLTVTSAQKNPTAFYLCASRQGAISGNTIYFGEGSWLTVV.

The chain combines TRBV7-8 with TRBJ2-3; 7 bases align to TRBD2. V trimming: 4 bases; J trimming: 3 bases; junction bases outside the gene matches: 7. This CDR3 has 15 residues. Germline CDR1 and CDR2: SGHVS and FQNEAQ. The CDR3 DNA sequence: TGTGCCAGCAGCTCGATCTCCGGGAGGACAGATACGCAGTATTTT. It specifies CASSSISGRTDTQYF.

The J gene is TRBJ2-2, the V gene TRBV28, with D unclear. The germline V gene has CDR1 MDHEN and CDR2 SYDVKM. The CDR3 contains 14 residues. Trimming pared 2 bases from V and 1 base from J, leaving 5 bases between. DNA of the CDR3: TGTGCCAGCAGTTTACGCAGGAACACCGGGGAGCTGTTTTTT. Its protein product is CASSLRRNTGELFF.

V is TRBV28 and J is TRBJ2-1; tentatively, D is TRBD2 (6 bases). This CDR3 is built from 14 residues. The germline CDR1 and CDR2 sequences are MDHEN and SYDVKM. Trimming left V 3 bases short and J 2 bases short, with 8 bases between. CDR3: CASSLLAAYNEQFF. DNA of the CDR3: TGTGCCAGCAGTTTGTTAGCGGCCTACAATGAGCAGTTCTTC.

This clone was seen a single time. The genes are TRBV20-1 and TRBJ1-2, with D perhaps TRBD1 (6 bases). The V end lost 4 bases, the J end lost 3 bases, and 6 bases lay between the germline ends. CDR1 is DFQATT and CDR2 is SNEGSKA in the germline V gene (reference sequence). The CDR3 sequence is 11 residues long. CDR3 DNA sequence: TGCAGTGCTAACAGGGACTATGGCTACACCTTC. Translation gives CSANRDYGYTF.